The source of this T cell receptor beta chain is a study of graft-versus-host responses after intestinal transplantation. Of note for this clone: The antigen is unknown.

TCRdb's table, derived via immunoSEQ multiplex PCR, lists solely in-frame clones and lacks some. The repertoire includes 90,000 to 130,000 clones, just under 95% of them detected once, and around 1.2% sits in the top ten. General study points: Allograft graft-versus-host to host-versus-graft clonal ratios ran high in patients with graft-donor T cell macrochimerism.

This specimen consisted of unstimulated CD8+ T cells sorted from spleen or lymph node cells, obtained before transplant. This clonotype originated in a human donor who was the organ donor for an intestinal transplant.

CDR3 amino acids: CASSLTGPDNEQFF. DNA of the CDR3: TGTGCCAGCAGTTTAACAGGGCCGGACAATGAGCAGTTCTTC. V usage is TRBV27 and J usage is TRBJ2-1, with D possibly matching TRBD1 (6 bases). The germline CDR1 and CDR2 sequences are MNHEY and SMNVEV (reference sequence). The CDR3 length is 14 residues. Trimming removed 2 bases from V and 5 bases from J, with 10 bases in between.